This T cell receptor (beta chain) derives from a study of tissue T cells after allogeneic stem cell transplantation. CDR3 sequences, V/J genes, frequencies and template counts came from survey-depth TCRbeta sequencing. Measured with immunoSEQ multiplex PCR; TCRdb has only the in-frame clones, and not every one. The table lists 8,000 to 9,000 clones, around two fifths of them singletons. Study outcomes and limitations: The patient cohort was small and clinically heterogeneous, with limited sampling depth.

Trimming took off 1 base at V and 0 bases at J, with 9 bases between the two ends. This CDR3 spans 16 amino acids. The germline gives CDR1 NSQYPW, CDR2 LRSPGD (reference sequence). Time point given: mouse harvest day 7 after allogeneic transplant. The graft held 10^6 splenic CD5+ T cells and 10^7 T-cell-depleted bone marrow cells. Comments on this clone: The target antigen is unknown. Mouse germline and gene names are used. The observed sequence ends 1 residue before the CDR3 terminus, with the missing tail filled in from the germline J gene.

The chain joins TRBV1 to TRBJ2-2; tentatively, D is TRBD2 (6 bases). Sample: skin. The sequence was collected from a female BALB/c mouse given C57BL/6 T cells with graft-versus-host disease after an allogeneic hematopoietic cell transplant. The chain's CDR3 is CTCSAAWGANTGQLYF. The covered CDR3 bases are TGCACCTGCAGTGCAGCCTGGGGTGCAAACACCGGGCAGCTCTAC.